This TCR beta chain stems from a study of CXCR3-negative and CXCR3-positive naive CD8 T cells. Study at large: Each library held about 1.5 +/- 0.3 million TRB reads, some 130 million in total.

Findings and limits, study-wide: After cryopreservation, expression of CXCR3 was partially reduced, and most assays were run with fresh PBMCs. Both naive subsets, CXCR3-negative and CXCR3-positive, displayed similar TRBV-TRBJ usage, unlike memory cells.

The authors prepared UMI-labeled TRB cDNA libraries by 5' RACE. TCRdb reprocessed the 5' RACE reads and stores each CDR3 protein as one record, lacking DNA. The sample shows under 45,000 distinct CDR3 sequences, and approximately 15% sits with its ten largest clones. Concerning this clonotype itself: The antigen remains undetermined.

The CDR3 sequence is 17 residues long. Germline V lookup: CDR1 SGHDN, CDR2 FVKESK. Sequencing used memory CD8+ T cells from blood. This receptor was identified in a human donor in good health. Some clones in this sample may be carry-over from other donors' samples. The rearrangement joins TRBV14 to TRBJ2-5; TCRdb's D gene call, TRBD1, goes unchecked for lack of DNA. Here the CDR3 reads CASSQDARTGYIETQYF.